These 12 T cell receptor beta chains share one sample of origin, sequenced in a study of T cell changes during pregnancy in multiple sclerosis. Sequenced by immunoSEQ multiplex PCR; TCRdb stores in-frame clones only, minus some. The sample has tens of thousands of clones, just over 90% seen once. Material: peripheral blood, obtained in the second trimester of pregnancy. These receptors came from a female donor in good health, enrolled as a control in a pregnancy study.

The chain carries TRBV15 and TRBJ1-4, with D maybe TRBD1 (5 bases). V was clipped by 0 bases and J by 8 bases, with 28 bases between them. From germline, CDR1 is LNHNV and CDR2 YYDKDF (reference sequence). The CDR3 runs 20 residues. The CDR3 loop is CATSRDLRAQALGRREKLFF. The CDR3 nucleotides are TGTGCCACCAGCAGAGATCTTAGGGCACAGGCCCTTGGCCGCAGGGAAAAACTGTTTTTT.

The CDR3 DNA is TGTGCCAGCAGCTTCGGATTCGCAGGGGATAAAGCTTTCTTT. It yields the protein CASSFGFAGDKAFF. The chain links TRBV7-2 to TRBJ1-1; possibly TRBD1 for D (6 bases). The germline V gene encodes CDR1 SGHTA and CDR2 FQGNSA. The CDR3 length is 14 residues. The V gene lost 3 bases and the J gene lost 9 bases, with 17 bases spanning the gap.

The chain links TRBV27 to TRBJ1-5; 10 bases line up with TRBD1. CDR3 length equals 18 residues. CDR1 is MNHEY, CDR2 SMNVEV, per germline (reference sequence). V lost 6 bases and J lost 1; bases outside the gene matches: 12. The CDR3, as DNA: TGTGCCAGCAGCCCCGGGACAGGGGTCCAAGTGAGCAATCAGCCCCAGCATTTT. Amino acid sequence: CASSPGTGVQVSNQPQHF.

The CDR3 DNA reads TGTGCCAGCAGTTCCAGGGATAGCAATCAGCCCCAGCATTTT. It yields the protein CASSSRDSNQPQHF. This sequence joins TRBV27 and TRBJ1-5; TRBD1 might be the D (5 bases). V was shortened by 4 bases and J by 0 bases, with 7 bases between the two germline ends. The germline V gene has CDR1 MNHEY and CDR2 SMNVEV (reference sequence). This CDR3 is built from 14 residues.

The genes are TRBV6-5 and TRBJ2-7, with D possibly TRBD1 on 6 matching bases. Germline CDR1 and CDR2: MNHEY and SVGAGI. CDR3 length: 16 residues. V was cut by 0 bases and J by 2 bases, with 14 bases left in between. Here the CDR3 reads CASSYSGQGFPYEQYF. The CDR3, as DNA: TGTGCCAGCAGTTACTCAGGCCAGGGGTTCCCCTACGAGCAGTACTTC.

The CDR3: CASSGSGGVYEQYF. In nucleotides, the CDR3 is TGTGCCAGCAGTGGAAGTGGGGGGGTCTACGAGCAGTACTTC. This chain connects TRBV28 to TRBJ2-7; TRBD2 aligns across 7 bases. Trimming took 5 bases from V and 3 from J; bases not matched to a gene: 7. The CDR3 is made up of 14 amino acids. CDR1 is MDHEN, CDR2 SYDVKM, per germline.

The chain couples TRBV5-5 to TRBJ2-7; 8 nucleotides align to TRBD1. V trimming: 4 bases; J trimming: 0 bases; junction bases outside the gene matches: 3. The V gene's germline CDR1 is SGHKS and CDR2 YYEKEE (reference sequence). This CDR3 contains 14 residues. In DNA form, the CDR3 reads TGTGCCAGCAGCCCGGGACAGGCCTCCTACGAGCAGTACTTC. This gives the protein CASSPGQASYEQYF.

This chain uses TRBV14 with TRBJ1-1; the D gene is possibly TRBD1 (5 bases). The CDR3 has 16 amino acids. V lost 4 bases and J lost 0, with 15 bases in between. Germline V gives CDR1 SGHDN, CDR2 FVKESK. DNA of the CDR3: TGTGCCAGCAGCCGGGTCGGGGGTGGCATGAACACTGAAGCTTTCTTT. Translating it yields CASSRVGGGMNTEAFF.

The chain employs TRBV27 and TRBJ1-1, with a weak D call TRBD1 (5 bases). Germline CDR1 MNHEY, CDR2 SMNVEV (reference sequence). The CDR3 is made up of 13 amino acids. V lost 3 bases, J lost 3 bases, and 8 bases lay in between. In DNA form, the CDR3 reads TGTGCCAGCAGTTTCAGGGAACACACTGAAGCTTTCTTT. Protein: CASSFREHTEAFF.

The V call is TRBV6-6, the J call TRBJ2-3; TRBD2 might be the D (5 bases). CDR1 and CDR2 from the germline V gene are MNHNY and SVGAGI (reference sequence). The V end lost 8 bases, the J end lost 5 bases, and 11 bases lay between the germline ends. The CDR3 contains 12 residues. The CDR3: CASRGAEDTQYF. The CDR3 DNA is TGTGCCAGCCGGGGAGCGGAAGATACGCAGTATTTT.

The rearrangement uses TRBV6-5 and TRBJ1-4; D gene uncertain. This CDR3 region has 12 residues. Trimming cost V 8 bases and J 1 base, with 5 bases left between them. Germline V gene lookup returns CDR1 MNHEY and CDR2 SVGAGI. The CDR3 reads CASGGTNEKLFF. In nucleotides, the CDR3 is TGTGCCAGCGGAGGAACTAATGAAAAACTGTTTTTT.

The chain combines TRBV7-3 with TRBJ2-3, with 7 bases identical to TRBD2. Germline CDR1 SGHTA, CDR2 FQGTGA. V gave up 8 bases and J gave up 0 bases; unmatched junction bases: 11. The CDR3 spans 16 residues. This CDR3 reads CASWASGDTSTDTQYF. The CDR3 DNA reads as TGTGCCAGCTGGGCTAGCGGTGATACTAGCACAGATACGCAGTATTTT. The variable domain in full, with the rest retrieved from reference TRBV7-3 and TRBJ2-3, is GAGVSQTPSNKVTEKGKYVELRCDPISGHTALYWYRQSLGQGPEFLIYFQGTGAADDSGLPNDRFFAVRPEGSVSTLKIQRTERGDSAVYLCASWASGDTSTDTQYFGPGTRLTVL.